A selection of T cell receptor beta chains follows, all from one sample in a study of T cells in Graves' hyperthyroidism and ophthalmopathy. MiXCR was run by TCRdb on the multiplex PCR reads, yielding one entry per CDR3 protein. The sample has more than 550,000 distinct CDR3 sequences; 45% are singletons. The sample consisted of peripheral blood or thyroid tissue (not recorded which). The receptors were gathered from an adult man with Graves' disease, either hyperthyroidism or ophthalmopathy (not recorded which). Both conserved end residues are part of each CDR3. Each record gives: clone size, J gene, D gene, V gene, CDR3 DNA, CDR3 protein. The D gene is left open where the match is weak. Not all rows give a size; the values are once, few, many and, for expanded clones, a class.

clone size: few
J gene: TRBJ1-2
D gene: NA
V gene: TRBV11-2
CDR3 DNA: TGTGCCAGCATCCACTCACTACCCTATGGCTACACCTTC
CDR3 protein: CASIHSLPYGYTF

clone size: NA
J gene: TRBJ1-1
D gene: NA
V gene: TRBV29-1
CDR3 DNA: TGCAGCCCGGTAGGACAGCCGAACACTGAAGCTTTCTTT
CDR3 protein: CSPVGQPNTEAFF

clone size: NA
J gene: TRBJ1-6
D gene: TRBD1
V gene: TRBV7-2
CDR3 DNA: TGTGCCAGCAGCCAAGGACAGGAGGGGAATTCACCCCTCCACTTT
CDR3 protein: CASSQGQEGNSPLHF

clone size: few
J gene: TRBJ1-6
D gene: TRBD1
V gene: TRBV5-1
CDR3 DNA: TGCGCCAGCAGCTTGGGGACTGAACAGGGGAGCTCCTATAATTCACCCCTCCACTTT
CDR3 protein: CASSLGTEQGSSYNSPLHF

clone size: NA
J gene: TRBJ1-1
D gene: NA
V gene: TRBV19
CDR3 DNA: TGTGCCAGTAGCCTGCTGACAGACCTAAACACTGAAGCTTTCTTT
CDR3 protein: CASSLLTDLNTEAFF

clone size: NA
J gene: TRBJ1-5
D gene: TRBD1
V gene: TRBV7-8
CDR3 DNA: TGTGCCAGCAGGGAACCAGGGGGGAAAGGGGACCTCAATCAGCCCCAGCATTTT
CDR3 protein: CASREPGGKGDLNQPQHF

clone size: many
J gene: TRBJ2-2
D gene: NA
V gene: TRBV9
CDR3 DNA: TGTGCCAGCAGCGACCGGGAGATCACCGGGGAGCTGTTTTTT
CDR3 protein: CASSDREITGELFF

clone size: NA
J gene: TRBJ2-7
D gene: NA
V gene: TRBV29-1
CDR3 DNA: TGCAGCGGGTTATCCTACGAGCAGTACTTC
CDR3 protein: CSGLSYEQYF

clone size: NA
J gene: TRBJ1-5
D gene: NA
V gene: TRBV19
CDR3 DNA: TGTGCCAGTAGTATGGGTATGGGCAATCAGCCCCAGCATTTT
CDR3 protein: CASSMGMGNQPQHF

clone size: NA
J gene: TRBJ1-5
D gene: NA
V gene: TRBV10-3
CDR3 DNA: TGTGTCATCAGTGAGCCAGCTGATCAGCCCCAGCATTTT
CDR3 protein: CVISEPADQPQHF

clone size: few
J gene: TRBJ1-3
D gene: TRBD1
V gene: TRBV20-1
CDR3 DNA: TGCAGTGCTAGAGAGGCAGGGGGGATCTCTGGAAACACCATATATTTT
CDR3 protein: CSAREAGGISGNTIYF

clone size: once
J gene: TRBJ2-7
D gene: TRBD1
V gene: TRBV6-1
CDR3 DNA: TGTGCCAGCAGGACAGGGAACGAGCAGTACTTC
CDR3 protein: CASRTGNEQYF

clone size: NA
J gene: TRBJ1-3
D gene: TRBD1
V gene: TRBV15
CDR3 DNA: TGTGCCACCAGCAGAGATCGCTCAGGGGGCTATGGCTACACCATATATTTT
CDR3 protein: CATSRDRSGGYGYTIYF

clone size: once
J gene: TRBJ1-6
D gene: NA
V gene: TRBV12-3/TRBV12-4
CDR3 DNA: TGTGCCAGCAGCATGACCGGGACGGCATCACCCCTCCACTTT
CDR3 protein: CASSMTGTASPLHF

clone size: NA
J gene: TRBJ1-5
D gene: TRBD1
V gene: TRBV15
CDR3 DNA: TGTGCCACCAGCGGCACGGACAGGGGGGGTCAGCCCCAGCATTTT
CDR3 protein: CATSGTDRGGQPQHF

clone size: few
J gene: TRBJ1-6
D gene: NA
V gene: TRBV20-1
CDR3 DNA: TGCAGTGCTAGAGTCGTAATGGGGGGCGCGTATAATTCACCCCTCCACTTT
CDR3 protein: CSARVVMGGAYNSPLHF

clone size: NA
J gene: TRBJ2-7
D gene: NA
V gene: TRBV7-9
CDR3 DNA: TGTGCCAGCAGCTTCAGGGATCTGGGCGAGCAGTACTTC
CDR3 protein: CASSFRDLGEQYF

clone size: NA
J gene: TRBJ1-2
D gene: NA
V gene: TRBV7-2
CDR3 DNA: TGTGCCAGCAGCTTAGACTTCACCGGCTATGGCTACACCTTC
CDR3 protein: CASSLDFTGYGYTF

clone size: NA
J gene: TRBJ1-2
D gene: NA
V gene: TRBV5-1
CDR3 DNA: TGCGCCAGCAGCTCGGTCGGCTATGGCTACACCTTC
CDR3 protein: CASSSVGYGYTF

clone size: NA
J gene: TRBJ1-1
D gene: NA
V gene: TRBV2
CDR3 DNA: TGTGCCAGCAGTGAGGGGCGGGGGAACACTGAAGCTTTCTTT
CDR3 protein: CASSEGRGNTEAFF

clone size: NA
J gene: TRBJ1-1
D gene: NA
V gene: TRBV20-1
CDR3 DNA: TGCAGTGCTCCTGGACGGAGGAACACTGAAGCTTTCTTT
CDR3 protein: CSAPGRRNTEAFF

clone size: NA
J gene: TRBJ1-1
D gene: TRBD1
V gene: TRBV19
CDR3 DNA: TGTGCCAGTAGTAACCCGGGACAGGGGAGATCTGAAGCTTTCTTT
CDR3 protein: CASSNPGQGRSEAFF

clone size: NA
J gene: TRBJ1-1
D gene: NA
V gene: TRBV11-2
CDR3 DNA: TGTGCCAGCACACCAAGAGCAGGGAAGAACACTGAAGCTTTCTTT
CDR3 protein: CASTPRAGKNTEAFF

clone size: NA
J gene: TRBJ1-1
D gene: NA
V gene: TRBV6-1
CDR3 DNA: TGTGCCAGCAGATACGCGAGAGGGGATTCGGCTTTCTTT
CDR3 protein: CASRYARGDSAFF

clone size: NA
J gene: TRBJ1-6
D gene: NA
V gene: TRBV25-1
CDR3 DNA: TGTGCCAGCAGACCAGCCGGGGACCGGTGGAATTCACCCCTCCACTTT
CDR3 protein: CASRPAGDRWNSPLHF

clone size: NA
J gene: TRBJ1-2
D gene: NA
V gene: TRBV12-3/TRBV12-4
CDR3 DNA: TGTGCCAGCAGTTTTAAGGGGGGTAGCTACACCTTC
CDR3 protein: CASSFKGGSYTF